This TCR beta chain was sequenced in a study of blood T cell repertoires in COVID-19. At the level of the study: In each case, the material was cDNA or gDNA derived from T cells, B-cell-depleted T cells, or PBMCs.

The CDR3 spans 14 residues. Germline CDR1 and CDR2: SGHRS and YFSETQ. Trimming took off 4 bases at V and 2 bases at J, with 12 bases between the two ends. Original analysis: Estimation of nucleated cell counts was performed using reference gene primer amplification. Clones were read by immunoSEQ multiplex PCR, and TCRdb kept only the in-frame ones, dropping some. V and J calls and clone size come straight from that table; D and trimming were deduced from the DNA. The table has approximately 180,000 clones, under 90% seen once. The receptor was derived from a person between 65 and 79 years old with COVID-19, enrolled during active disease. Sequenced: peripheral blood. The chain couples TRBV5-1 to TRBJ1-1, with D possibly TRBD1 on 5 matching bases. CDR3 in DNA: TGCGCCAGCAGCGGATCGGACACAAACACTGAAGCTTTCTTT. Translated: CASSGSDTNTEAFF.